This TCR beta chain was identified in a study of technical replicates of blood from a few donors. This CDR3 has 14 residues. Looked up from germline, CDR1 is SGHRS and CDR2 is YFSETQ. V lost 4 bases and J 4 bases, leaving 11 bases between the germline ends. TCRdb's table, derived via immunoSEQ multiplex PCR, lists solely in-frame clones and lacks some. The data contain around 95,000 clones, approximately 96% of them singletons. The sequence derives from a human donor in good health. The gene calls are TRBV5-1 and TRBJ2-2, with D possibly matching TRBD1 (7 bases). Sequenced: T cells isolated from PBMCs. CDR3 amino acids: CASSAGQSTGELFF. The DNA of the CDR3 is TGCGCCAGCAGCGCGGGACAGAGCACCGGGGAGCTGTTTTTT. Full variable domain (missing parts from reference TRBV5-1 and TRBJ2-2): KAGVTQTPRYLIKTRGQQVTLSCSPISGHRSVSWYQQTPGQGLQFLFEYFSETQRNKGNFPGRFSGRQFSNSRSEMNVSTLELGDSALYLCASSAGQSTGELFFGEGSRLTVL.